Following are 27 T cell receptor beta chains from one sample sequenced in a study of cytomegalovirus exposure and HLA in healthy donors (dated by TCRdb to about 2017). The library was generated by the immunoSEQ multiplex PCR assay. TCRdb limited this immuneACCESS table to in-frame rearrangements with V and J called. A share of clones is missing; checked studies link under half to unresolved V genes, and the rest is unexplained. Across this sample there are about 280,000 clones, with around 87% seen only once. About 0.86% of the sample is taken by the ten largest. The sequenced sample was PBMCs. The origin of the receptors is a woman aged 18-30 years in good health and CMV-seronegative.

The rearrangement uses TRBV5-1 and TRBJ1-2; D remains unclear. The V and J ends lost 0 bases and 4 bases respectively, with 10 bases between them. In germline, CDR1 is SGHRS, CDR2 YFSETQ. The CDR3 sequence is 14 residues long. The CDR3 coding sequence is TGCGCCAGCAGCTTGGTAGGAGAGCGCTATGGCTACACCTTC. Its protein product is CASSLVGERYGYTF.

In DNA, the CDR3 is TGTGCCAGCAGCTCCCCCTCCTTACAGGTTTACTGGGCGGGAGGTCAGCCCCAGCATTTT. Residues: CASSSPSLQVYWAGGQPQHF. This chain links TRBV5-8 with TRBJ1-5, with a tentative D call TRBD1 (5 bases). This CDR3 comprises 20 residues. Germline lookup yields CDR1 SGHTS and CDR2 YDEGEE. With 3 bases removed from V and 6 bases from J, the gap between germline ends came to 31 bases. The full variable domain, rest sourced from reference TRBV5-8 and TRBJ1-5, is EAGVTQSPTHLIKTRGQQATLRCSPISGHTSVYWYQQALGLGLQFLLWYDEGEERNRGNFPPRFSGRQFPNYSSELNVNALELEDSALYLCASSSPSLQVYWAGGQPQHFGDGTRLSIL.

In DNA, the CDR3 is TGCGCCAGCAGACTAGCGGGCACCGGGGAGCTGTTTTTT. It specifies CASRLAGTGELFF. The gene calls are TRBV5-1 and TRBJ2-2, with 9 nucleotides matching TRBD2. The CDR3 totals 13 residues. Unmatched junction bases numbered 0, after V lost 5 bases and J lost 4 bases. The germline V gene encodes CDR1 SGHRS and CDR2 YFSETQ.

This rearrangement joins TRBV27 to TRBJ2-5; 11 nucleotides align to TRBD2. Germline CDR1 MNHEY, CDR2 SMNVEV (reference sequence). This CDR3 region has 14 residues. Trimming cost V 8 bases and J 3 bases; bases outside gene matches: 5. CDR3 residues: CASAQGLAEETQYF. The CDR3 DNA follows: TGTGCCAGCGCCCAGGGACTAGCGGAAGAGACCCAGTACTTC.

The chain combines TRBV6-1 with TRBJ2-7; D perhaps matches TRBD2 (5 bases). The CDR3 loop spans 15 amino acids. V gave up 1 base and J gave up 5 bases, with 15 bases separating them. Germline-derived CDR1 and CDR2 are MNHNS and SASEGT. The CDR3 nucleotides are TGTGCCAGCAGTGAAGGAGCGGCCCCTCGGGACGAGCAGTACTTC. Protein sequence: CASSEGAAPRDEQYF.

V usage is TRBV14 and J usage is TRBJ2-7, with TRBD1 matching 7 bases. J was trimmed by 2 bases and V by 0 bases; bases with no gene match: 7. From germline, CDR1 is SGHDN and CDR2 FVKESK. The CDR3 length is 16 residues. The CDR3 here is CASSQEILGGTYEQYF. As DNA, the CDR3 is TGTGCCAGCAGCCAAGAGATTTTAGGGGGCACCTACGAGCAGTACTTC.

The rearrangement joins TRBV10-2 to TRBJ2-7; 8 bases map to TRBD2. This CDR3 comprises 14 residues. V dropped 5 bases and J dropped 4; count of bases not matched to a gene: 7. Germline-derived CDR1 and CDR2 are WSHSY and SAAADI. CDR3 nucleotides: TGCGCCAGCAGTTGGGAGCGGGAGACGTACGAGCAGTACTTC. This translates into CASSWERETYEQYF.

This chain uses TRBV19 with TRBJ2-3; no clear D gene. From germline, CDR1 is LNHDA and CDR2 SQIVND (reference sequence). V lost 6 bases and J 2 bases, leaving 9 bases between the germline ends. The CDR3 has 13 residues. CDR3 region: CASRTNPTDTQYF. The CDR3 coding sequence is TGTGCCAGTAGGACAAACCCCACAGATACGCAGTATTTT.

V and J are TRBV6-1 and TRBJ2-7; TRBD2 agrees at 10 bases. Trimming removed 2 bases from V and 1 base from J; junction bases left unmatched: 2. CDR3 length: 15 amino acids. Germline CDR1 MNHNS, CDR2 SASEGT. CDR3 loop: CASSERLAGSYEQYF. CDR3 coding DNA: TGTGCCAGCAGTGAACGACTAGCGGGTTCCTACGAGCAGTACTTC.

This chain connects TRBV27 to TRBJ2-7, with a tentative D call TRBD2 (6 bases). The V and J ends lost 0 bases and 0 bases respectively, with 18 bases between them. Germline V gene lookup returns CDR1 MNHEY and CDR2 SMNVEV (reference sequence). CDR3 length: 18 residues. This chain's CDR3 is CASSLSALEARGSYEQYF. CDR3 bases: TGTGCCAGCAGTTTATCGGCGTTGGAGGCGCGGGGCTCCTACGAGCAGTACTTC.

The chain is built from TRBV19 and TRBJ2-7; 10 bases align to TRBD2. The CDR3 sequence is 15 residues long. Germline trimming cut 2 bases from V and 4 bases from J; bases unmatched to any gene: 5. Germline loops: CDR1 LNHDA, CDR2 SQIVND (reference sequence). The DNA for the CDR3 is TGTGCCAGTAGTATACAGCGGGAGGGCCTTTACGAGCAGTACTTC. Protein product: CASSIQREGLYEQYF. The variable domain in full, completed from reference TRBV19 and TRBJ2-7, reads DGGITQSPKYLFRKEGQNVTLSCEQNLNHDAMYWYRQDPGQGLRLIYYSQIVNDFQKGDIAEGYSVSREKKESFPLTVTSAQKNPTAFYLCASSIQREGLYEQYFGPGTRLTVT.

V gene TRBV7-3 combines with J gene TRBJ2-1; TRBD1 agrees at 9 bases. Looked up from germline, CDR1 is SGHTA and CDR2 is FQGTGA. The CDR3 consists of 15 residues. Trimming cost V 5 bases and J 7 bases; bases outside gene matches: 9. The CDR3, as DNA: TGTGCCAGCAGCCTGACCCGGGACAGGGAAAATGAGCAGTTCTTC. Translated: CASSLTRDRENEQFF.

The V gene is TRBV15, the J gene TRBJ2-7; the match to TRBD2 covers 12 bases. Germline values: CDR1 LNHNV, CDR2 YYDKDF (reference sequence). J gave up 9 bases and V 1 base, and 7 bases lay outside the gene matches. The CDR3 length is 15 residues. The CDR3 nucleotides read TGTGCCACCAGCAGAGGGGGACTAGCGGGTGACGGGCAGTACTTC. Encoded protein: CATSRGGLAGDGQYF.

V and J are TRBV27 and TRBJ1-5, with 7 bases matching TRBD1. The CDR3 is 14 amino acids. Unmatched junction bases numbered 5, after V lost 5 bases and J lost 4 bases. Germline CDR1 is MNHEY and CDR2 is SMNVEV (reference sequence). CDR3 coding DNA: TGTGCCAGCAGTCACAGGGACAGTAATCAGCCCCAGCATTTT. Encoded protein: CASSHRDSNQPQHF.

This clone appeared once. The chain is built from TRBV9 and TRBJ1-2; 7 positions match TRBD1. J lost 3 bases, V lost 6 bases, and 11 bases had no gene match. The CDR3 spans 15 residues. CDR1 is SGDLS, CDR2 YYNGEE, per germline. CDR3 coding DNA: TGTGCCAGCACCCTAACACGACAGGGCCACTATGGCTACACCTTC. Translation gives CASTLTRQGHYGYTF.

This clone showed up just once. V gene TRBV7-2 combines with J gene TRBJ1-5, with D unresolved. Trimming stripped 8 bases from V and 3 bases from J, with 8 bases between. The CDR3 has 12 amino acids. Germline CDR1 SGHTA, CDR2 FQGNSA. CDR3 coding DNA: TGTGCCAGCGGACTGGCCAATCAGCCCCAGCATTTT. The encoded protein is CASGLANQPQHF.

The J gene is TRBJ1-2, the V gene TRBV7-8, with 7 nucleotides matching TRBD1. Germline CDR1 reads SGHVS; CDR2 reads FQNEAQ. With V trimmed by 0 bases and J by 4 bases, 5 bases remained unmatched. This CDR3 contains 15 residues. The CDR3 reads CASSLATGRGYGYTF. The CDR3 DNA reads TGTGCCAGCAGCTTAGCGACAGGGCGAGGCTATGGCTACACCTTC.

The chain employs TRBV15 and TRBJ2-7; 10 bases are shared with TRBD1. V was clipped by 0 bases and J by 6 bases; unmatched bases: 5. The CDR3 totals 15 residues. Germline V gene sequence: CDR1 LNHNV, CDR2 YYDKDF (reference sequence). The CDR3 DNA reads as TGTGCCACCAGCAGAGATGACAGGGGGCTCCTCGAGCAGTACTTC. Protein: CATSRDDRGLLEQYF.

The rearrangement joins TRBV11-1 to TRBJ1-1; D uncertain. The CDR3 is 15 residues long. V dropped 5 bases and J dropped 1 base, with 14 bases sitting between them. Per germline, CDR1 SGHAT and CDR2 FQDESV (reference sequence). The CDR3, as DNA: TGTGCCAGCAGCCGCCCGACCGGGAGGAACACTGAAGCTTTCTTT. Amino acids: CASSRPTGRNTEAFF.

The V gene is TRBV27, the J gene TRBJ2-7, with 8 nucleotides matching TRBD2. Germline CDR1 is MNHEY and CDR2 is SMNVEV (reference sequence). V shed 6 bases, J shed 4 bases, and the junction held 11 bases outside the gene matches. This CDR3 is 15 amino acids long. The CDR3 region has the DNA TGTGCCAGCAGAACTTATAGCGGGGCAATTTACGAGCAGTACTTC. Protein product: CASRTYSGAIYEQYF.

The chain is built from TRBV9 and TRBJ2-1; 10 positions match TRBD2. Germline assignment: CDR1 SGDLS and CDR2 YYNGEE. This CDR3 has 16 residues. Trimming removed 1 base from V and 9 bases from J; junction bases left unmatched: 10. DNA for the CDR3: TGTGCCAGCAGCGTAACTCAAGCGGGAGGGCCCGGTGAGCAGTTCTTC. This encodes CASSVTQAGGPGEQFF.

This chain joins TRBV28 and TRBJ2-7, with D maybe TRBD1 (6 bases). V was pared by 4 bases and J by 3 bases, with 16 bases between. Germline assignment: CDR1 MDHEN and CDR2 SYDVKM. The CDR3 spans 15 residues. CDR3 residues: CASSSKRGGVYEQYF. In nucleotides, the CDR3 is TGTGCCAGCAGTTCTAAACGAGGGGGTGTCTACGAGCAGTACTTC.

The chain carries TRBV4-1 and TRBJ1-4, with 10 bases that match TRBD1. The length of the CDR3 is 17 residues. J gave up 6 bases and V 4 bases, and 11 bases lay outside the gene matches. The germline V gene encodes CDR1 MGHRA and CDR2 YSYEKL. CDR3 nucleotides: TGCGCCAGCAGCCTGCAGACAGGGGGCATCGAGGATGAAAAACTGTTTTTT. This encodes CASSLQTGGIEDEKLFF.

The genes are TRBV19 and TRBJ1-2, with unresolved D. Germline CDR1 LNHDA, CDR2 SQIVND (reference sequence). The V gene lost 0 bases and the J gene lost 2 bases, with 7 bases spanning the gap. This CDR3 comprises 14 residues. CDR3 amino acids: CASSIEGRNYGYTF. As DNA, the CDR3 is TGTGCCAGTAGTATAGAAGGCAGGAACTATGGCTACACCTTC.

The gene calls are TRBV10-2 and TRBJ2-7, with 9 bases matching TRBD2. Germline loops: CDR1 WSHSY, CDR2 SAAADI. The CDR3 covers 15 residues. With 8 bases clipped from V and 4 bases from J, the junction kept 12 bases outside the gene matches. This chain's CDR3 is CASDPRGLAGYEQYF. CDR3 DNA: TGCGCCAGCGACCCCCGGGGGCTAGCGGGGTACGAGCAGTACTTC.

The rearrangement links TRBV19 to TRBJ2-7; TRBD1 agrees at 7 bases. J lost 2 bases, V lost 5 bases, and 6 bases had no gene match. This CDR3 has 14 residues. The germline V gene has CDR1 LNHDA and CDR2 SQIVND (reference sequence). CDR3 protein: CASSSDRRTYEQYF. In DNA, the CDR3 is TGTGCCAGTAGTTCGGACAGGCGAACCTACGAGCAGTACTTC. The full variable domain, in which reference TRBV19 and TRBJ2-7 provide the parts outside the CDR3, is DGGITQSPKYLFRKEGQNVTLSCEQNLNHDAMYWYRQDPGQGLRLIYYSQIVNDFQKGDIAEGYSVSREKKESFPLTVTSAQKNPTAFYLCASSSDRRTYEQYFGPGTRLTVT.

This chain joins TRBV5-4 and TRBJ2-3; TRBD2 matches 11 bases. The J segment lost 6 bases and the V segment lost 3 bases, leaving 9 bases of the junction unmatched. The CDR3 has 16 residues. The germline CDR1 and CDR2 sequences are SGHNT and YYREEE (reference sequence). CDR3 protein: CASSSVAGGHVDTQYF. The CDR3 DNA follows: TGTGCCAGCAGCTCAGTAGCGGGAGGGCACGTGGATACGCAGTATTTT.